What follows are 14 T cell receptor beta chains derived from one specimen sequenced in a study of graft-versus-host responses after intestinal transplantation (dated by TCRdb to about 2021). The sample's time point label, in plain terms: cells obtained before transplantation from donor or recipient. Library preparation employed the immunoSEQ multiplex PCR assay. TCRdb mirrors the immuneACCESS table, restricted to in-frame sequences. Some clones are absent from its copies; in checked studies, under half trace to an unresolved V gene, and the reason for the others is unknown. The sample profile shows 90,000 to 150,000 clones; 80% to 95% of them were found once. The ten largest clones represent 0.095% to 0.15% of the sample. These receptors have no known antigen. The sequencing here drew on unstimulated CD4+ T cells sorted from spleen or lymph node cells, taken before intestinal transplant. These receptors were obtained from a human donor who received an intestinal transplant.

This chain joins TRBV14 and TRBJ2-7; D perhaps matches TRBD2 (5 bases). The CDR3 loop spans 15 amino acids. The germline V gene encodes CDR1 SGHDN and CDR2 FVKESK. V was shortened by 2 bases and J by 0 bases, with 11 bases between the two germline ends. In DNA form, the CDR3 reads TGTGCCAGCAGCCAACGCGTCCGGGGCTCCTACGAGCAGTACTTC. This codes for CASSQRVRGSYEQYF.

The rearrangement joins TRBV19 to TRBJ1-5; no clear D. CDR1 LNHDA and CDR2 SQIVND come from the germline V gene (reference sequence). V lost 10 bases to trimming and J lost 0 bases, with 28 bases between them. The CDR3 runs 19 residues. CDR3 in amino acids: CATSIGGIPKIHSNQPQHF. The DNA for the CDR3 is TGTGCCACCTCAATAGGAGGCATTCCGAAAATCCATAGCAATCAGCCCCAGCATTTT.

This clone turned up a few times. This chain joins TRBV7-9 and TRBJ1-3; D call uncertain. Germline assignment: CDR1 SEHNR and CDR2 FQNEAQ (reference sequence). With 5 bases removed from V and 2 bases from J, the gap between germline ends came to 16 bases. This CDR3 is 16 amino acids long. The CDR3 spells CASSPQSNLAGNTIYF. In DNA form, the CDR3 reads TGTGCCAGCAGCCCCCAATCTAATCTGGCTGGAAACACCATATATTTT.

CDR3 sequence reads: CASSYGLSGRETQYF. The CDR3 DNA reads as TGTGCCAGCAGTTACGGCCTTAGCGGGAGAGAGACCCAGTACTTC. The chain is built from TRBV6-6 and TRBJ2-5; 9 bases are a match to TRBD2. The CDR3 covers 15 residues. Germline-derived CDR1 and CDR2 are MNHNY and SVGAGI (reference sequence). Unmatched junction bases numbered 5, after V lost 2 bases and J lost 4 bases.

V usage is TRBV2 and J usage is TRBJ2-5, with D possibly called TRBD1 or TRBD2 (5 bases each). The germline V gene has CDR1 SNHLY and CDR2 FYNNEI. The V end was cut by 4 bases, the J end by 2 bases, with 11 bases between. The CDR3 runs to 14 residues. In DNA form, the CDR3 reads TGTGCCAGCAGTGGGGAGACAGAGCAAGAGACCCAGTACTTC. As protein: CASSGETEQETQYF.

This chain links TRBV6-5 with TRBJ2-3; no reliable D call. V was clipped by 0 bases and J by 0 bases, with 7 bases between them. Germline CDR1 reads MNHEY; CDR2 reads SVGAGI. The CDR3 totals 15 residues. The CDR3 reads CASSYSPSSTDTQYF. The CDR3 DNA follows: TGTGCCAGCAGTTACTCGCCGTCTAGCACAGATACGCAGTATTTT.

The rearrangement links TRBV11-3 to TRBJ2-7; D possibly corresponds to TRBD1 (6 bases). Trimming stripped 4 bases from V and 5 bases from J, with 18 bases between. The CDR3 totals 15 residues. Germline CDR1 reads SGHNT; CDR2 reads YENEEA. CDR3 sequence reads: CASSSRSGRGDEQYF. CDR3 nucleotide sequence: TGTGCCAGCAGCTCAAGAAGTGGCAGGGGCGACGAGCAGTACTTC.

V gene TRBV5-1 combines with J gene TRBJ2-7; TRBD1 agrees at 7 bases. The CDR3 runs to 14 residues. Trimming at V came to 4 bases and at J to 0 bases, leaving 4 bases not matched to a gene. The germline V gene has CDR1 SGHRS and CDR2 YFSETQ. The CDR3 DNA reads as TGCGCCAGCAGCACAGGGGACAACTCCTACGAGCAGTACTTC. Protein sequence: CASSTGDNSYEQYF.

The genes are TRBV5-1 and TRBJ2-5; D possibly uses TRBD1 or TRBD2 (6 bases each). In germline, CDR1 is SGHRS, CDR2 YFSETQ. Trimming took 5 bases from V and 4 from J, leaving 15 bases between them. This CDR3 is built from 14 residues. The CDR3 sequence is CASRTGGRRETQYF. Here the CDR3 DNA reads TGCGCCAGCAGAACCGGGGGCAGGAGAGAGACCCAGTACTTC.

This sequence joins TRBV30 and TRBJ1-2; D not resolved. V lost 8 bases and J 8 bases, leaving 12 bases between the germline ends. CDR1 and CDR2 from the germline V gene are GTSNPN and SVGIG (reference sequence). The CDR3 is 10 amino acids. CDR3 sequence (DNA): TGTGCCGCAGACCTCTACGGCTACACCTTC. Translation gives CAADLYGYTF.

V gene TRBV15 combines with J gene TRBJ2-1; D is uncertain. Germline-derived CDR1 and CDR2 are LNHNV and YYDKDF (reference sequence). The CDR3 is 15 residues long. The V end lost 3 bases, the J end lost 8 bases, and 17 bases lay between the germline ends. CDR3 bases: TGTGCCACCAGCAGCCCCGGGTGGTATATTGATGAGCAGTTCTTC. Its translation is CATSSPGWYIDEQFF.

The chain recombines TRBV29-1 with TRBJ1-3; perhaps TRBD1 as D (5 bases). Trimming removed 6 bases from V and 0 bases from J, with 9 bases in between. This CDR3 region has 13 residues. CDR1 SQVTM and CDR2 ANQGSEA come from the germline V gene. This chain's CDR3 is CSVGHTSGNTIYF. For the CDR3, the DNA is TGCAGCGTCGGACACACCTCTGGAAACACCATATATTTT.

The chain combines TRBV5-1 with TRBJ2-7, with TRBD2 matching over 10 bases. There are 13 residues in the CDR3. Germline V gene lookup returns CDR1 SGHRS and CDR2 YFSETQ. J gave up 4 bases and V 4 bases, and 2 bases lay outside the gene matches. The CDR3: CASSGSGRYEQYF. CDR3 in DNA: TGCGCCAGCAGCGGTAGCGGGAGGTACGAGCAGTACTTC.

The chain combines TRBV7-9 with TRBJ2-5; tentatively, D is TRBD1 (5 bases). The CDR3 contains 12 residues. The V and J ends lost 6 bases and 2 bases respectively, with 7 bases between them. Germline V CDR1 and CDR2: SEHNR, FQNEAQ (reference sequence). The CDR3 sequence: CASRGRQETQYF. In DNA form, the CDR3 reads TGTGCCAGCAGGGGGCGACAAGAGACCCAGTACTTC.